This T cell receptor beta chain was retrieved from a study of shared clonotypes between healthy human individuals. There are many counts of this clone. Data came from immunoSEQ multiplex PCR; TCRdb stores just in-frame clones and leaves some out. The sample contains around 480,000 clones, about 80% of which appear only once. The germline V and J ends were trimmed by 3 bases and 3 bases, with 26 bases remaining between them. CDR1 and CDR2 (germline): LGHNA, YSLEER. The CDR3 totals 19 residues. This TCR was recovered from a middle-aged woman in good health. Some clones in this sample may be carry-over from other donors' samples. The rearrangement uses TRBV4-3 and TRBJ1-1; possibly TRBD1 for D (5 bases). The specimen sequenced was PBMCs. The CDR3 protein is CASSHQSPTDLAGDTEAFF. The CDR3 region has the DNA TGCGCCAGCAGCCACCAATCGCCGACAGACTTGGCCGGGGACACTGAAGCTTTCTTT.